This T cell receptor beta chain is drawn from a study of spatial heterogeneity in lung cancer. Study details: The count of detected beta-chain sequences consistently exceeded that of alpha-chain sequences.

A distinct unique molecular identifier was carried by each TCR cDNA molecule. TCRdb re-called the 5' RACE reads with MiXCR, one entry per CDR3 protein. The table records about 44,000 distinct CDR3 sequences, 12% to 15% of them present only once. The CDR3 is 15 residues long. Trimming shortened V by 3 bases and J by 3 bases, and 14 bases separated the two germline ends. CDR1 and CDR2 (germline): SQVTM, ANQGSEA. Time point here: sample taken at primary tumor resection. Frozen PBMC, nontumor lung or tumor provided whole RNA, which was sequenced unsorted. Patients with untreated early-stage non-small cell lung cancer, numbering 72, were the donors. This clonotype was observed many times.

This chain joins TRBV29-1 and TRBJ2-2; TRBD1 or TRBD2 may be the D gene (7 bases each). The sequence was obtained from a male donor with early-stage non-small cell lung cancer. Sequencing used PBMCs, obtained at surgery. CDR3: CSVEGGTAHTGELFF. CDR3 sequence (DNA): TGCAGCGTTGAGGGAGGGACAGCCCACACCGGGGAGCTGTTTTTT.